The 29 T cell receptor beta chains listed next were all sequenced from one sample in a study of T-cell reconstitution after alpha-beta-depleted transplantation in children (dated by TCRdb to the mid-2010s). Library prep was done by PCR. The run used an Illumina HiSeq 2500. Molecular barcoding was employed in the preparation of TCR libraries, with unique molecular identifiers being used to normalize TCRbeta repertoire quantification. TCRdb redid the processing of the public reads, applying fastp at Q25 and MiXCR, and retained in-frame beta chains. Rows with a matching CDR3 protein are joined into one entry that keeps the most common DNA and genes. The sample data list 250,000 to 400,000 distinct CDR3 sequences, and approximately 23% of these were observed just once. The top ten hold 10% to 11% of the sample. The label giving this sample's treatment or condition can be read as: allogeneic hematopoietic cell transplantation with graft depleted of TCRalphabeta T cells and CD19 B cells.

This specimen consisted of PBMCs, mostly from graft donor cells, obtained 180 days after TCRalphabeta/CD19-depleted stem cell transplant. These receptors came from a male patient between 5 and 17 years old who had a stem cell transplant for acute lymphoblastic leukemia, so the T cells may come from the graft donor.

The CDR3 loop is CSASGGTEAFF. The CDR3, as DNA: TGCAGTGCCTCAGGGGGCACTGAAGCTTTCTTT. The chain recombines TRBV20-1 with TRBJ1-1, with TRBD1 matching over 7 bases. Germline-derived CDR1 and CDR2 are DFQATT and SNEGSKA (reference sequence). CDR3 length: 11 amino acids. The J segment lost 4 bases and the V segment lost 6 bases, leaving 2 bases of the junction unmatched.

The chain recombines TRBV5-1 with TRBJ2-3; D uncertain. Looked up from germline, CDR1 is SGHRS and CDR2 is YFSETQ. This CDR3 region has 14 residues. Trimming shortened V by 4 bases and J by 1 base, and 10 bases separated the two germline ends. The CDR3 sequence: CASSTGSGTDTQYF. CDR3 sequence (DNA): TGCGCCAGCAGCACGGGTTCCGGCACAGATACGCAGTATTTT.

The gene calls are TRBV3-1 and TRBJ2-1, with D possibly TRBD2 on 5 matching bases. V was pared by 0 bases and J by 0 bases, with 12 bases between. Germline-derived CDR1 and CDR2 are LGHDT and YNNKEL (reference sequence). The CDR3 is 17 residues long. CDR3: CASSQEASRYSYNEQFF. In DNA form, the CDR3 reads TGTGCCAGCAGCCAAGAGGCTAGCAGGTACTCCTACAATGAGCAGTTCTTC.

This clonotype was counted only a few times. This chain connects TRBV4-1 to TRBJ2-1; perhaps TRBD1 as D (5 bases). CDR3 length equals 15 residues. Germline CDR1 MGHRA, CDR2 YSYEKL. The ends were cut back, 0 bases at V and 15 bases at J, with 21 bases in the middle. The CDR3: CASSQERQPPYRRFF. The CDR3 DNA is TGCGCCAGCAGCCAAGAGCGACAGCCACCCTATCGGCGGTTCTTC.

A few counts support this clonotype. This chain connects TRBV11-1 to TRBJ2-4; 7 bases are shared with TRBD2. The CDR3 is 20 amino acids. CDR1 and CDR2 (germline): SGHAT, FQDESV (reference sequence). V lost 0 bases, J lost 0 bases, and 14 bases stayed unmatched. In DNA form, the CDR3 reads TGTGCCAGCAGCTTAGCGGGGGAATCGGGAGGTATCTTAGCCAAAAACATTCAGTACTTC. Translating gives CASSLAGESGGILAKNIQYF.

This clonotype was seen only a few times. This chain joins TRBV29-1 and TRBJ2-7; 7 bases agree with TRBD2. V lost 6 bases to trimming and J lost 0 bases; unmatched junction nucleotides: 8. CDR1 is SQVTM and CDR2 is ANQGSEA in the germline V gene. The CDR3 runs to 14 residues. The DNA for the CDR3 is TGCAGCGTGTTCGCGGGAGTTGGCTCCTACGAGCAGTACTTC. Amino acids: CSVFAGVGSYEQYF.

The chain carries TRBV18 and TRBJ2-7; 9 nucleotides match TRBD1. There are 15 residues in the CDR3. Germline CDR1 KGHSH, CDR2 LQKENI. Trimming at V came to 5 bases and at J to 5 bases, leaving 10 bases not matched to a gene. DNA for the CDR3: TGTGCCAGCTCATTCTCCGGGACAGGGTTAAACGAGCAGTACTTC. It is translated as CASSFSGTGLNEQYF.

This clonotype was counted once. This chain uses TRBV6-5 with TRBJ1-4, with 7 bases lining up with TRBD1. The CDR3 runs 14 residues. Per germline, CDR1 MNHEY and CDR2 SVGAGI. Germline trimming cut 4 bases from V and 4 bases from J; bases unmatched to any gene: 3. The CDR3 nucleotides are TGTGCCAGCAGTTGGGACAGCATTAATGAAAAACTGTTTTTT. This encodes CASSWDSINEKLFF.

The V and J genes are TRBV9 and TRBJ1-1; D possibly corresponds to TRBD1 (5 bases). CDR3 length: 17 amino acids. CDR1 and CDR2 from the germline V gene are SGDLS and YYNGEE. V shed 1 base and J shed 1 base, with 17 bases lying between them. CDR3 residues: CASSVHREGRPNTEAFF. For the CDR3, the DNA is TGTGCCAGCAGCGTACATCGGGAGGGGCGACCGAACACTGAAGCTTTCTTT.

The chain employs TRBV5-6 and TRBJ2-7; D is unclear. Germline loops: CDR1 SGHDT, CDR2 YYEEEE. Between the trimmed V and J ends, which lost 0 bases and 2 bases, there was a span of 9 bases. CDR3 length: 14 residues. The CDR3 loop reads CASSLGILAYEQYF. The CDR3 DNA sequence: TGTGCCAGCAGCTTGGGAATTCTAGCCTACGAGCAGTACTTC.

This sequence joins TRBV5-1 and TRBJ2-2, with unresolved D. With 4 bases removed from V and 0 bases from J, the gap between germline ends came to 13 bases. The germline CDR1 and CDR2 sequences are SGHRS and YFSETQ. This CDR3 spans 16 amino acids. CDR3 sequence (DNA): TGCGCCAGCAGCGCCACTTGGCCGACGAACACCGGGGAGCTGTTTTTT. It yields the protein CASSATWPTNTGELFF.

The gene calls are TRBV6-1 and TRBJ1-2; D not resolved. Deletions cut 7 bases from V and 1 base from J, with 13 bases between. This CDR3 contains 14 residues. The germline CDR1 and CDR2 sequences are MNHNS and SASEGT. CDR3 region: CASTAGLDNYGYTF. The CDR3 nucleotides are TGTGCCAGCACGGCGGGCCTCGATAACTATGGCTACACCTTC.

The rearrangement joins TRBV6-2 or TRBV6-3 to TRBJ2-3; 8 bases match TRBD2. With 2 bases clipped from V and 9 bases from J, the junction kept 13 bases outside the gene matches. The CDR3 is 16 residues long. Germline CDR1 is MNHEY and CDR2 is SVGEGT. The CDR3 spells CASSYLGTRFSATQYF. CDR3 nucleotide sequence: TGTGCCAGCAGTTACCTGGGGACTAGGTTCAGTGCGACGCAGTATTTT.

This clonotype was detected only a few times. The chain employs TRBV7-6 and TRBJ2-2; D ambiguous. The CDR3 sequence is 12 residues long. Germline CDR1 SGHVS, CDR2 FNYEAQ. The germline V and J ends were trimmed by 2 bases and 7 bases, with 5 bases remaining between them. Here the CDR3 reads CASSLSFGELFF. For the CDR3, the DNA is TGTGCCAGCAGCTTAAGTTTCGGGGAGCTGTTTTTT.

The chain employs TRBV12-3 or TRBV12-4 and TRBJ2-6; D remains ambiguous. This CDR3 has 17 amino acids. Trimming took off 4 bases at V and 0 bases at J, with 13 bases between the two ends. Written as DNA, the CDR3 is TGTGCCAGCAGTTATCAGGCCCTTTTCTCTGGGGCCAACGTCCTGACTTTC. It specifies CASSYQALFSGANVLTF.

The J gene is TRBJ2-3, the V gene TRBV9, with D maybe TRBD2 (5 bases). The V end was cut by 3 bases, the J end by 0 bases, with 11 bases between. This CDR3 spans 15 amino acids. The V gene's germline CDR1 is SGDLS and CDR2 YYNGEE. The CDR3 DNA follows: TGTGCCAGCAGCGGCGGCGGAGGAAGCACAGATACGCAGTATTTT. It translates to CASSGGGGSTDTQYF. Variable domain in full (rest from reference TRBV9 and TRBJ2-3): DSGVTQTPKHLITATGQRVTLRCSPRSGDLSVYWYQQSLDQGLQFLIQYYNGEERAKGNILERFSAQQFPDLHSELNLSSLELGDSALYFCASSGGGGSTDTQYFGPGTRLTVL.

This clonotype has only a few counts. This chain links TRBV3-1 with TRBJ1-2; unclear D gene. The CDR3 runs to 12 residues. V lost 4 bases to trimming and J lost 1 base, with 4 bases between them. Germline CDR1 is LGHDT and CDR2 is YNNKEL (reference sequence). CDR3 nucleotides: TGTGCCAGCAGCCCCTATAACTATGGCTACACCTTC. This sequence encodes CASSPYNYGYTF.

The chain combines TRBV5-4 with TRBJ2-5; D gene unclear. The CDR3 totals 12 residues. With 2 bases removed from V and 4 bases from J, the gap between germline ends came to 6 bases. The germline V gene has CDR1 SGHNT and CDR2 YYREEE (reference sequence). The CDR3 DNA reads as TGTGCCAGCAGCTTAAACTCAGAGACCCAGTACTTC. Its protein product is CASSLNSETQYF.

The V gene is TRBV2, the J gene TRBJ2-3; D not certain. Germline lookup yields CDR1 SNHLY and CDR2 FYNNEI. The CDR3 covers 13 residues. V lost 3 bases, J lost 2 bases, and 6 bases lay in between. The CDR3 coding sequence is TGTGCCAGCAGTGACGGATCCACAGATACGCAGTATTTT. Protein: CASSDGSTDTQYF.

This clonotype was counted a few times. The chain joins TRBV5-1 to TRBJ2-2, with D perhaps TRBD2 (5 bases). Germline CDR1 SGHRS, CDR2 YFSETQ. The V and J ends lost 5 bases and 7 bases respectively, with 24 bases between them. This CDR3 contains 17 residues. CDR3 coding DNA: TGCGCCAGCAGAACGTGGGAGAGGGCCCCCATGGGCGGGGAGCTGTTTTTT. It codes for CASRTWERAPMGGELFF.

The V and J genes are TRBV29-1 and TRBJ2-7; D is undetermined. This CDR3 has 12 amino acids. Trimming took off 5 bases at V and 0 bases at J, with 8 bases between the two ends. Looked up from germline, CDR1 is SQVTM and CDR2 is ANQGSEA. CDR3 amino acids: CSVSRSSYEQYF. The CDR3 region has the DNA TGCAGCGTTTCCCGGAGCTCCTACGAGCAGTACTTC.

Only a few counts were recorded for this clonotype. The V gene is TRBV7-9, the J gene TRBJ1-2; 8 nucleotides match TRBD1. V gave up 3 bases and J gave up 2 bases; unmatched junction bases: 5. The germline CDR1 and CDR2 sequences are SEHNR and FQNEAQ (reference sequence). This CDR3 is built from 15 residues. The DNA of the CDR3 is TGTGCCAGCAGCTTGGCAGGGGGCAGGAACTATGGCTACACCTTC. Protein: CASSLAGGRNYGYTF.

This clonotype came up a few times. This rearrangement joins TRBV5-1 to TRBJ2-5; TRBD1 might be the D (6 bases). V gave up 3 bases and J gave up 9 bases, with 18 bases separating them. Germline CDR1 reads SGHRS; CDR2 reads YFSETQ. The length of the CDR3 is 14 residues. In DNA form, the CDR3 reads TGCGCCAGCAGCTGGGACAACCCCCAAGACCCCCAGTACTTC. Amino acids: CASSWDNPQDPQYF.

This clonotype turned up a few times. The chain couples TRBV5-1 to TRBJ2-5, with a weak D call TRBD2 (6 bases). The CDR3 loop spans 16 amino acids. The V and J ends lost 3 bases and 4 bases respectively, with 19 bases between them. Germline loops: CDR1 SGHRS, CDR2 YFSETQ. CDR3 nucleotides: TGCGCCAGCAGCTCCTTCCCACGGAGGGCTTTAGAGACCCAGTACTTC. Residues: CASSSFPRRALETQYF.

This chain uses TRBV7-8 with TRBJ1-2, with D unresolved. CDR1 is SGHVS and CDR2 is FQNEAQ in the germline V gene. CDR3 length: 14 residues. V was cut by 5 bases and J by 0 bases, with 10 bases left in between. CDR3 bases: TGTGCCAGCAGCCCCGATAGCGCTAACTATGGCTACACCTTC. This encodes CASSPDSANYGYTF.

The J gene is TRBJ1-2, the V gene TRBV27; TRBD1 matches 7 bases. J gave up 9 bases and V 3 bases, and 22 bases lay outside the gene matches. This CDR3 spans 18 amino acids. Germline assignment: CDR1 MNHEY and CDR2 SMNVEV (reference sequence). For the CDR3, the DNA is TGTGCCAGCAGTTTCTACTCCTTAGGACAGGCCGGCTCTATGAGCTACACCTTC. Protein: CASSFYSLGQAGSMSYTF.

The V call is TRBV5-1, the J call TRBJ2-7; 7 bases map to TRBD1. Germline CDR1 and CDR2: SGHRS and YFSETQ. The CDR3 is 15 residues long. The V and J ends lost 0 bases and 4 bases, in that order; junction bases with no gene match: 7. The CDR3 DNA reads TGCGCCAGCAGCTTGGCCTATCGACAGGGTTACGAGCAGTACTTC. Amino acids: CASSLAYRQGYEQYF.

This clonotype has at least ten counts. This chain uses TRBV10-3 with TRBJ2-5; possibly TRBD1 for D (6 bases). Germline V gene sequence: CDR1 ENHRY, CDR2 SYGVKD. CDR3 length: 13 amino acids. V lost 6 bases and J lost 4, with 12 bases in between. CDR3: CAIRGVGAETQYF. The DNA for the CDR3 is TGTGCCATCAGGGGAGTGGGGGCAGAGACCCAGTACTTC.

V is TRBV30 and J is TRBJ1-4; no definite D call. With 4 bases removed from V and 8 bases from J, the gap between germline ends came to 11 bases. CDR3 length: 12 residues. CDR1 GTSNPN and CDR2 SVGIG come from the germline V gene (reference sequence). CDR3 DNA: TGTGCCTGGAATAACCTGGGGGAAAAACTGTTTTTT. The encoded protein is CAWNNLGEKLFF. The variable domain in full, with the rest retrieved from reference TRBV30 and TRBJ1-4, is SQTIHQWPATLVQPVGSPLSLECTVEGTSNPNLYWYRQAAGRGLQLLFYSVGIGQISSEVPQNLSASRPQDRQFILSSKKLLLSDSGFYLCAWNNLGEKLFFGSGTQLSVL.